This T cell receptor beta chain was observed in a study of vaccination and CD4 T cells after COVID-19 (dated 2022 in TCRdb). Regarding the study in general: The convalescent cohort included six males and four females, with two Hispanic individuals, seven Caucasians, two Asians and one multiracial person. Participants got two doses of the Pfizer-BioNTech BNT162b2 vaccine (n=8) or two doses of the Moderna mRNA-1273 vaccine (n=2). Post-COVID blood samples from convalescent patients were collected a median of around 100 days after diagnosis, with a range of roughly 35 to 161 days. Post-vaccine blood samples were collected a median of about 11 weeks after the second vaccine dose, ranging from 14 to 241 days. The cultures were stimulated with overlapping spike peptide pools from SARS-CoV-2 and from the common cold coronaviruses HCoV-NL63, HCoV-OC43 and HCoV-229E. In control cultures, a CEFX viral epitope pool was used as positive control, an HIV-1 Nef peptide pool was used as negative control, or no peptide was added. In 10 COVID-19 convalescent patients and 4 infection-naive healthy vaccine recipients, the spike-specific CD4+ TCR repertoire before mRNA vaccination was compared with the repertoire after mRNA vaccination.

This specimen's treatment or condition label, interpreted: roughly 10-day PBMC culture with coronavirus spike peptide pools or control peptides (ViraFEST assay). The ViraFEST assay was used in the study, in which antigen-specific T cells were expanded with peptide pools and expanded clonotypes were subsequently identified by TCR sequencing. Healthy vaccine recipients had no prior SARS-CoV-2 infection, confirmed by negative nucleocapsid antibody tests before and after vaccination. Each well held fewer than 2.5 million PBMCs cultured with roughly 10 ug/ml peptide pools in IMDM containing around 4.5% human AB serum and 9 to 10 IU/ml IL-2. Half of the culture medium was replaced with fresh IL-2-containing medium on days 3 and 7. After approximately eleven days of culture, CD4+ T cells were isolated by negative selection using the EasySep CD4+ T cell isolation kit. PBMCs were separated from whole blood using Ficoll-Paque Plus gradient centrifugation and then either used fresh or cryopreserved at -140C. Culture conditions were generally each tested in triplicate wells.

The library was made by PCR. DNA from cultured CD4+ T cells was subjected to TCR sequencing with the Oncomine TCR Beta short-read assay at the Johns Hopkins FTIC core. The QIAamp micro DNA kit was used to extract genomic DNA from the cultured CD4+ T cells. The Oncomine TCR Beta libraries from cultured CD4+ T cells were pooled using unique dual indexes and then sequenced on an Illumina iSeq 100. Regarding the original processing steps: Non-productive sequences were removed, and CDR3s not starting with C, not ending with F or W, or shorter than 7 amino acids were discarded. Antigen-specific clonotypes were identified with the MANAFEST web application by comparing peptide-stimulated wells with reference and other culture wells. An FDR below 0.05, an odds ratio above 5, and a productive frequency above 0.1% in at least two of three replicate wells were required for clones to be considered positive. A clonotype counted as cross-reactive if it showed significant expansion both in the SARS-CoV-2 spike wells and in at least one common cold coronavirus spike condition. Similarity between CDR3 sequences was evaluated in R version 3.6.1 using Levenshtein distances (stringdist) and unrooted phylogenetic trees (ape). TCRdb reprocessing: public reads trimmed at Q25 with fastp, clones called with MiXCR, in-frame beta chains kept. Entries that share a CDR3 protein sequence are merged under the most common genes and DNA. These V and J calls originate from TCRdb's pipeline instead of the authors' own analysis. This sample is represented by about 20,000 distinct CDR3 sequences; 38% of them were singletons. The ten largest clonotypes hold roughly 20% of the sample.

The CDR3 sequence holds 14 residues, the cysteine and phenylalanine included. Only the CDR3 DNA stays, 42 bases, in frame from base 1. CDR1 and CDR2 are read off the germline V gene (reference sequence) as LNHDA and SQIVND. V is cut by 3 bases and J by 4 bases, and the space between the germline ends is 9 bases. This clonotype was recorded a few times. This receptor's antigen is unknown. There are no base qualities to consult, and no much larger clone falls within one base. Summary of the overall study and its limitations: Among the post-vaccine SARS-CoV-2-reactive clones in convalescent patients, a median approximately 86% showed up only after vaccination, which suggests vaccine-specific priming. Only a relatively small number of convalescent patients were included in the study, and early timepoints following natural infection were not analyzed. The median number of SARS-CoV-2-reactive clonotypes rose from approximately 20 after infection to 38 after vaccination, but the change was not significant. Of the vaccine-specific clones found in convalescent patients, nearly all (304 of 307) were mono-reactive for SARS-CoV-2 spike instead of being cross-reactive with common cold coronaviruses.

The chain is assembled from TRBV19 and TRBJ2-2; the D gene assignment is perhaps TRBD1 or TRBD2, with each matching 6 bases. The clonotype comes from a human donor who received a COVID-19 vaccine. The sample here was CD4+ T cells from blood, cultured in vitro, taken before SARS-CoV-2 vaccination. The sequenced DNA is TGTGCCAGTAGTATTAAGGGGGGCACCGGGGAGCTGTTTTTT. It codes for CASSIKGGTGELFF.